This TCR beta chain was sequenced in a study of T cell changes during pregnancy in multiple sclerosis. The CDR3 sequence is 12 residues long. CDR1 is SGHVS and CDR2 is FQNEAQ in the germline V gene. V was trimmed by 2 bases and J by 2 bases, leaving 3 bases between them. Assay used: immunoSEQ multiplex PCR; TCRdb lists only in-frame clones, some missing. The data show around 55,000 clones, 93% seen once. The TCR was taken from a female donor with multiple sclerosis, enrolled in a pregnancy study. The V and J genes are TRBV7-8 and TRBJ1-1, with D unclear. The sequences come from CD8+ T cells from peripheral blood mononuclear cells, collected in the second trimester of pregnancy. The CDR3 DNA sequence: TGTGCCAGCAGCTTATCTAACACTGAAGCTTTCTTT. Translating gives CASSLSNTEAFF.